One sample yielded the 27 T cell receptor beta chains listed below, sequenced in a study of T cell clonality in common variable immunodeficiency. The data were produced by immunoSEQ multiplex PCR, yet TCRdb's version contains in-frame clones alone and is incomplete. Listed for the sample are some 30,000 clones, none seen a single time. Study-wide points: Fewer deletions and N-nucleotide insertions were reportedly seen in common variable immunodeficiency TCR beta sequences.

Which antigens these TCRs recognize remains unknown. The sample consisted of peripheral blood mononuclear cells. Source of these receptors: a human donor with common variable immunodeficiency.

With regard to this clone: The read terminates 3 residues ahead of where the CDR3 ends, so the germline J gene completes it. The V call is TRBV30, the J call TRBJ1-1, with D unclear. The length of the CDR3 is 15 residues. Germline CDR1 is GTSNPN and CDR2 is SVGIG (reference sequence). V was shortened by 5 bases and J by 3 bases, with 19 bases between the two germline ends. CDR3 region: CAWRPHLKEYTEAFF. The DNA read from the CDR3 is TGTGCCTGGCGCCCACACCTGAAAGAATACACTGAA.

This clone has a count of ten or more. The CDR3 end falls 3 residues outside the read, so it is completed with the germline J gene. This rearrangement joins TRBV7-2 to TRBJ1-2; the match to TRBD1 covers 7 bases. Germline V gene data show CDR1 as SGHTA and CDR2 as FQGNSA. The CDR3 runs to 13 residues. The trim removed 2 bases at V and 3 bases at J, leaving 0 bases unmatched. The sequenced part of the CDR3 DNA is TGTGCCAGCAGCTTACAGGGGGACTATGGC. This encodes CASSLQGDYG. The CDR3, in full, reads CASSLQGDYGYTF.

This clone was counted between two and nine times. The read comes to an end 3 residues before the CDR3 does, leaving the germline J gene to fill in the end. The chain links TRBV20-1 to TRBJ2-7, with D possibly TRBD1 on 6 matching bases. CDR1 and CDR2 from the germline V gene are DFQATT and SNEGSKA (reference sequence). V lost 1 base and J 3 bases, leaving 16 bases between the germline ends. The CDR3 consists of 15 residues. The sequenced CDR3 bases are TGCAGTGCTAGAGGGGTACTGGGGGCGTACTACGAG. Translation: CSARGVLGAYYE. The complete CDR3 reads CSARGVLGAYYEQYF.

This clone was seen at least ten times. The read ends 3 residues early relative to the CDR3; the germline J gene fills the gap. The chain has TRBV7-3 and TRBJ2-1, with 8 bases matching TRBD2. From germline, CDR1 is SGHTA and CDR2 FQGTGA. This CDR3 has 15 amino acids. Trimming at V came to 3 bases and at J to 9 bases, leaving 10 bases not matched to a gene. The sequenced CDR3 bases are TGTGCCAGCAGCTTTACCGGGACTAGTCCAAGTGAG. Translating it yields CASSFTGTSPSE. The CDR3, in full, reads CASSFTGTSPSEQFF.

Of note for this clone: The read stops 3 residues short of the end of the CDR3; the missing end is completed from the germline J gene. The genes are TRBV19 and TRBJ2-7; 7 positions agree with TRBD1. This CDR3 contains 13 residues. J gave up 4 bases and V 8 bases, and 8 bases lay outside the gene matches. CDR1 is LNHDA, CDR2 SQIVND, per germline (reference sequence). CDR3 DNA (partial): TGTGCCAGTTCCAGGGGGACAATGTACGAG. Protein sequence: CASSRGTMYE. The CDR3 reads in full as CASSRGTMYEQYF. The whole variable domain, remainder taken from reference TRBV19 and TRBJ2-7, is DGGITQSPKYLFRKEGQNVTLSCEQNLNHDAMYWYRQDPGQGLRLIYYSQIVNDFQKGDIAEGYSVSREKKESFPLTVTSAQKNPTAFYLCASSRGTMYEQYFGPGTRLTVT.

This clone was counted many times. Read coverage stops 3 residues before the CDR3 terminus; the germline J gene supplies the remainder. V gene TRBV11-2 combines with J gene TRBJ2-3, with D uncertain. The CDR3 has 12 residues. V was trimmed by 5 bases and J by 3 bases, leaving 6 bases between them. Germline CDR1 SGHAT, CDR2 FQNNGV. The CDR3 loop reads CASSRWTDTQYF. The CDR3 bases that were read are TGTGCCAGCAGCCGGTGGACAGATACG.

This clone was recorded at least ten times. The CDR3 bases that were read are TGTGCCAGCAGCTCCTACGGGGGTAGCAATGAG. Amino acid sequence: CASSSYGGSNE. In full, the CDR3 is CASSSYGGSNEQFF. V gene TRBV11-2 combines with J gene TRBJ2-1, with D possibly TRBD2 on 6 matching bases. The read gets to within 3 residues of the CDR3 end, and the germline J gene fills in the rest. Trimming pared 4 bases from V and 6 bases from J, leaving 13 bases between. This CDR3 is 14 amino acids long. CDR1 SGHAT and CDR2 FQNNGV come from the germline V gene.

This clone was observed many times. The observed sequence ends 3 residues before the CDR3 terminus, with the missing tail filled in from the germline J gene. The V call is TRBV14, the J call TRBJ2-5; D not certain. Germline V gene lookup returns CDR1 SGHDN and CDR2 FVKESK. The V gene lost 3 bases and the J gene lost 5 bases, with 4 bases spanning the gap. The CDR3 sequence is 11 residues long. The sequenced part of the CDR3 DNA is TGTGCCAGCAGCCACCGGGAGACC. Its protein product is CASSHRET. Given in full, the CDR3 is CASSHRETQYF.

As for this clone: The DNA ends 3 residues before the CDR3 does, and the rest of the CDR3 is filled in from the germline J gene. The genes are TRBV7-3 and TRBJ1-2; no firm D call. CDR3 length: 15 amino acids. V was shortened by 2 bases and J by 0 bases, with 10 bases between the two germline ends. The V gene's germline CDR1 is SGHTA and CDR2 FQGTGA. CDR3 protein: CASSLFGGTNYGYTF. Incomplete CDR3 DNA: TGTGCCAGCAGCTTATTCGGCGGAACTAACTATGGC.

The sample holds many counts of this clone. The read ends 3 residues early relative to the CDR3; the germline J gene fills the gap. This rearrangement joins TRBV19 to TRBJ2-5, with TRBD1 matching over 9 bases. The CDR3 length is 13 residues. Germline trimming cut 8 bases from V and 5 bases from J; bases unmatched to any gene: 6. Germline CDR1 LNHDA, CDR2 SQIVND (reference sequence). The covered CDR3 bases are TGTGCCAGTGGACAGGGGCTCGGGGAGACC. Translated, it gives CASGQGLGET. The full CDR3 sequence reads CASGQGLGETQYF.

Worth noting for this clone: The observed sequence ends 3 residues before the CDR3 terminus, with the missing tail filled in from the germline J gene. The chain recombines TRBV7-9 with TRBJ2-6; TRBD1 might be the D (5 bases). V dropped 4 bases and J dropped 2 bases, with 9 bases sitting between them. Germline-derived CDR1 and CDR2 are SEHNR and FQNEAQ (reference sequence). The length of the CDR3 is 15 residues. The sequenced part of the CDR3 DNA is TGTGCCAGCAGCTCCAGGGAAGCTGGGGCCAACGTC. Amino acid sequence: CASSSREAGANV. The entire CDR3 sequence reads CASSSREAGANVLTF.

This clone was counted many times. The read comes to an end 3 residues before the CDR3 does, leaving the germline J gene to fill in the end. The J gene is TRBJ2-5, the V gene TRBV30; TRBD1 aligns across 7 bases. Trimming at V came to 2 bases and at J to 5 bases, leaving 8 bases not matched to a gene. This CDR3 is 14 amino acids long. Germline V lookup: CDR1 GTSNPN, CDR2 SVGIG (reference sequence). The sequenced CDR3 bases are TGTGCCTGGAGTCCCGGGGACAGCAGGGAGACC. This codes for CAWSPGDSRET. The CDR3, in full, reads CAWSPGDSRETQYF.

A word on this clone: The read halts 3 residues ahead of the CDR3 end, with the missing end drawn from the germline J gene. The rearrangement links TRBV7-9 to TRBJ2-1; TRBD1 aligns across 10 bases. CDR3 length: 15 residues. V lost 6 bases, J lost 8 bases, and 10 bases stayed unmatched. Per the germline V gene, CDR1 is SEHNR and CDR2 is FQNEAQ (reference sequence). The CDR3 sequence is CASSFRQGAIYEQFF. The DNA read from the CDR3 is TGTGCCAGCAGTTTTAGACAGGGGGCGATCTATGAG.

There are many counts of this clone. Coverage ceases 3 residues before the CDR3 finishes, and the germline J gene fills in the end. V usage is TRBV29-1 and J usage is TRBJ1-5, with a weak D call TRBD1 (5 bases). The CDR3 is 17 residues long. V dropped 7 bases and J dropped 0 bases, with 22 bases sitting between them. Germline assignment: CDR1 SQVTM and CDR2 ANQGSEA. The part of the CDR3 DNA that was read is TGCAGCGCCAGGGTCGGGGGGACCGGATTTAGCAATCAGCCC. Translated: CSARVGGTGFSNQP. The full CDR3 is CSARVGGTGFSNQPQHF.

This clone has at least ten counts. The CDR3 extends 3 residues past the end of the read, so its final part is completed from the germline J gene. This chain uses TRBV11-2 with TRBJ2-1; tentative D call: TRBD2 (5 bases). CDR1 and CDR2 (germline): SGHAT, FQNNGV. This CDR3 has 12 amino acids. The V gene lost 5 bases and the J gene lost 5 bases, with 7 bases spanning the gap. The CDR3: CASSLANNEQFF. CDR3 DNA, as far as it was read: TGTGCCAGCAGCCTAGCTAACAATGAG.

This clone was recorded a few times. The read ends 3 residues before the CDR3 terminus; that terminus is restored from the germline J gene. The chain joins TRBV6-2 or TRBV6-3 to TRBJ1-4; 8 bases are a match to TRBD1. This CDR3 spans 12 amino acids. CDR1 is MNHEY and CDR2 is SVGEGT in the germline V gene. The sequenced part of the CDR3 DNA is TGTGCCAGCAGTTCACAGGGGGTGGAA. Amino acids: CASSSQGVE. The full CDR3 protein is CASSSQGVELFF.

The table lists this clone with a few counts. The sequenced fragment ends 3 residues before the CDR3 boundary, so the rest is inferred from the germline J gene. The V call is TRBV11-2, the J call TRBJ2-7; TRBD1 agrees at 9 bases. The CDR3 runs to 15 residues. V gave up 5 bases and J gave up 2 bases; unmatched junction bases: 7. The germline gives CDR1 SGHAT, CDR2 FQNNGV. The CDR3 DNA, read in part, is TGTGCCAGCAGCCGACGGGACAGGGTAACCTACGAG. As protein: CASSRRDRVTYE. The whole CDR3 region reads CASSRRDRVTYEQYF.

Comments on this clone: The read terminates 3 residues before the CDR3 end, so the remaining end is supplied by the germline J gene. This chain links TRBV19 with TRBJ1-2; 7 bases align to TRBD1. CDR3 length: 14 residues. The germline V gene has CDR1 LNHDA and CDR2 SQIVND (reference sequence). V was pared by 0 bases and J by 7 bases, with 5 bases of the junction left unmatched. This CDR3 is CASSIDRTGPGYTF. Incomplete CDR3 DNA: TGTGCCAGTAGTATAGATCGGACAGGTCCTGGC.

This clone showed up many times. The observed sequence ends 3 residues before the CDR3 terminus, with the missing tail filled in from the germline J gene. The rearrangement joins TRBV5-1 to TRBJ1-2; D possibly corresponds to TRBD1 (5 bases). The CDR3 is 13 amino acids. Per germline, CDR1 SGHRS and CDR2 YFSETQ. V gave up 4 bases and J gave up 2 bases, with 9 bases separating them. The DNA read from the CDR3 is TGCGCCAGCAGCGGGGCTCAGAACTATGGC. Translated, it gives CASSGAQNYG. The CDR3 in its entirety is CASSGAQNYGYTF.

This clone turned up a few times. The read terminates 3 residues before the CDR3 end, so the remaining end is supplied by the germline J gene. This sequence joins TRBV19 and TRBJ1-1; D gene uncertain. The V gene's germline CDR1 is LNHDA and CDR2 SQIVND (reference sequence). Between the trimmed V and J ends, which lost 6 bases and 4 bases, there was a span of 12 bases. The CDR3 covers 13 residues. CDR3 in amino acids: CASSDSLGTEAFF. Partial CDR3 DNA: TGTGCCAGTAGCGACTCCTTGGGCACTGAA.

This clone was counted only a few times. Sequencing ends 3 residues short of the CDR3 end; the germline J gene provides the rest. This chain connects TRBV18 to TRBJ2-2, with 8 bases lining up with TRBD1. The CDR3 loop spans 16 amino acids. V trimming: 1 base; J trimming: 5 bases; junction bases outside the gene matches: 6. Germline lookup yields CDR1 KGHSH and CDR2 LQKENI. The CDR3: CASSPLGTGGTGELFF. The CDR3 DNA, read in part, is TGTGCCAGCTCACCACTTGGAACAGGGGGGACCGGGGAG.

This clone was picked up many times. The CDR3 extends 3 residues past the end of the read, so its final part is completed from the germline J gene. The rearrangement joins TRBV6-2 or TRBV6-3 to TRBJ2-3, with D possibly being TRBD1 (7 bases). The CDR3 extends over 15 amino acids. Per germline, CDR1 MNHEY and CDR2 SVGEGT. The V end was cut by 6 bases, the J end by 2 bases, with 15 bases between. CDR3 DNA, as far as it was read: TGTGCCAGCAGCGTACAGGGGACTTTCACAGATACG. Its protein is CASSVQGTFTDT. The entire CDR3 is CASSVQGTFTDTQYF.

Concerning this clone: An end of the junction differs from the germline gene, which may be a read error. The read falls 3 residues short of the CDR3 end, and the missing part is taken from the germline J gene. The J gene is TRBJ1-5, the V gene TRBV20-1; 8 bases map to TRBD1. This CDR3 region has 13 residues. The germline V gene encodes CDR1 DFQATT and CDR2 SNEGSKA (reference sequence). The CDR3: CSARDRGDQPQHF. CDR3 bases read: TGCAGTGCGAGAGACAGGGGCGATCAGCCC.

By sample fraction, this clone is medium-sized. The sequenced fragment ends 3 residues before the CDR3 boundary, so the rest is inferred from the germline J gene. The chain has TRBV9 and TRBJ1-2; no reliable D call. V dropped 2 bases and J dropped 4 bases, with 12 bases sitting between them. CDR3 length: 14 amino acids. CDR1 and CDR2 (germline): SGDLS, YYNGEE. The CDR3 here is CASSVGIASYGYTF. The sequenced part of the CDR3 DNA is TGTGCCAGCAGCGTTGGTATAGCGTCCTATGGC.

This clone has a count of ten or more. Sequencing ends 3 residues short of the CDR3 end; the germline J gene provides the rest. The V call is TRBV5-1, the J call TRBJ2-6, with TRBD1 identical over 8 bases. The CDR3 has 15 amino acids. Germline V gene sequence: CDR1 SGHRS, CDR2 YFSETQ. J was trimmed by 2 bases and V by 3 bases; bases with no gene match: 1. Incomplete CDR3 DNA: TGCGCCAGCAGCTCGGGACAGGCTGGGGCCAACGTC. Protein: CASSSGQAGANV. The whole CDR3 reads CASSSGQAGANVLTF.

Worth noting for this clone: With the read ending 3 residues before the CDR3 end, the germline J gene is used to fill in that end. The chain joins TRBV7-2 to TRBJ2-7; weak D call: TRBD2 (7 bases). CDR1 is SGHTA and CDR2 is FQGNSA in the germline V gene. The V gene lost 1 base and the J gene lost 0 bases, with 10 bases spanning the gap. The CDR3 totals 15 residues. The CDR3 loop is CASSLGGGSSYEQYF. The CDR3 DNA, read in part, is TGTGCCAGCAGCTTAGGCGGGGGCAGCTCCTACGAG.

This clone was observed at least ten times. This CDR3 reads CASSDRGTGNNEQFF. The covered CDR3 bases are TGTGCCAGTAGTGATAGAGGGACAGGGAATAATGAG. The chain carries TRBV19 and TRBJ2-1; 9 bases line up with TRBD1. The CDR3 end lies 3 residues beyond the end of the read and is filled in from the germline J gene. Trimming at V came to 5 bases and at J to 7 bases, leaving 9 bases not matched to a gene. The CDR3 is 15 residues long. The germline CDR1 and CDR2 sequences are LNHDA and SQIVND (reference sequence).